The 10 T cell receptor beta chains below come from one sample, sequenced in a study of T cell repertoires in cytomegalovirus infection. TCRdb passed the reads through MiXCR, listing each CDR3 protein once. The repertoire consists of 550,000 to 700,000 distinct CDR3 sequences, with about 39% occurring once and the leading ten covering 48%. These receptors are not linked to any known antigen. The material sequenced was cultured PBMCs, taken from culture after CMV antigen stimulation. These receptors all come from a human donor in good health (CMV status not recorded). Some clones in this sample may be carry-over from other donors' samples.

This clonotype was counted only a few times. V usage is TRBV2 and J usage is TRBJ2-3, with no clear D. Per the germline V gene, CDR1 is SNHLY and CDR2 is FYNNEI. The CDR3 has 19 amino acids. V was cut by 2 bases and J by 3 bases, with 24 bases left in between. The CDR3: CASSEPGVRGGAPTDTQYF. The CDR3 DNA reads as TGTGCCAGCAGTGAACCCGGCGTTCGAGGCGGAGCCCCTACAGATACGCAGTATTTT.

This rearrangement joins TRBV6-8 to TRBJ1-3, with TRBD1 matching 10 bases. Germline CDR1 MNHGY, CDR2 SAAAGT. V shed 5 bases, J shed 2 bases, and the junction held 9 bases outside the gene matches. The CDR3 has 17 amino acids. The CDR3 spells CASSRQATGGTGNTIYF. Here the CDR3 DNA reads TGTGCCAGCAGTCGTCAAGCGACAGGGGGCACTGGAAACACCATATATTTT.

This chain uses TRBV7-2 with TRBJ2-4, with D perhaps matching TRBD2 (7 bases). CDR3 size: 16 residues. V shed 3 bases and J shed 0 bases, with 12 bases lying between them. Germline assignment: CDR1 SGHTA and CDR2 FQGNSA. CDR3 nucleotides: TGTGCCAGCAGCTTTCGGGGGGCTCTAGCCAAAAACATTCAGTACTTC. It codes for CASSFRGALAKNIQYF.

This chain joins TRBV20-1 and TRBJ2-1; D gene ambiguous. With 6 bases removed from V and 7 bases from J, the gap between germline ends came to 16 bases. Germline V gene data show CDR1 as DFQATT and CDR2 as SNEGSKA (reference sequence). The CDR3 contains 13 residues. CDR3 nucleotide sequence: TGCAGTGCCAAACCGTCTTTGCGTAATGAGCAGTTCTTC. Translating gives CSAKPSLRNEQFF.

This clonotype has a handful of counts. The chain uses TRBV10-2 and TRBJ2-2; 13 bases agree with TRBD2. Germline CDR1 is WSHSY and CDR2 is SAAADI. After removal of 6 bases from V and 6 bases from J, the junction contained 1 base not matched to a gene. The CDR3 spans 14 residues. CDR3 loop: CASRGLAGSGELFF. DNA of the CDR3: TGCGCCAGCAGGGGACTAGCGGGATCCGGGGAGCTGTTTTTT.

V gene TRBV7-2 combines with J gene TRBJ2-2; 12 bases map to TRBD2. The CDR3 is 16 amino acids. Germline V gene lookup returns CDR1 SGHTA and CDR2 FQGNSA. V lost 5 bases and J lost 4; bases outside the gene matches: 5. The CDR3 nucleotides read TGTGCCAGCAGCACCCGACTAGCGGGGGCCACCGGGGAGCTGTTTTTT. Encoded protein: CASSTRLAGATGELFF.

The genes are TRBV12-3 or TRBV12-4 and TRBJ1-1, with D unclear. The CDR3 has 12 residues. V dropped 1 base and J dropped 10 bases, with 10 bases sitting between them. The CDR3 protein is CASSLEGRVAFF. The CDR3 DNA reads TGTGCCAGCAGTTTAGAGGGCCGGGTAGCTTTCTTT.

The chain employs TRBV2 and TRBJ1-1, with D perhaps matching TRBD1 (5 bases). This CDR3 has 16 amino acids. V shed 7 bases and J shed 10 bases, with 28 bases lying between them. From germline, CDR1 is SNHLY and CDR2 FYNNEI. Here the CDR3 DNA reads TGTGCCAGCACTCGTTTCTCCGGGACGAATCCAAAGGGAGCTTTCTTT. Protein product: CASTRFSGTNPKGAFF.

The chain has TRBV5-6 and TRBJ1-3; TRBD1 is a possible D gene (6 bases). CDR1 and CDR2 (germline): SGHDT, YYEEEE. This CDR3 has 18 amino acids. Between the trimmed V and J ends, which lost 2 bases and 4 bases, there was a span of 22 bases. The CDR3 DNA reads as TGTGCCAGCAGCTTCCTGGGATCGGGGGCCGGCTCGGGAAACACCATATATTTT. It encodes CASSFLGSGAGSGNTIYF. The full variable domain, with the rest looked up from reference TRBV5-6 and TRBJ1-3, is DAGVTQSPTHLIKTRGQQVTLRCSPKSGHDTVSWYQQALGQGPQFIFQYYEEEERQRGNFPDRFSGHQFPNYSSELNVNALLLGDSALYLCASSFLGSGAGSGNTIYFGEGSWLTVV.

This rearrangement joins TRBV10-3 to TRBJ2-7; 7 bases match TRBD1. V lost 10 bases to trimming and J lost 1 base; unmatched junction nucleotides: 10. This CDR3 contains 14 residues. Germline assignment: CDR1 ENHRY and CDR2 SYGVKD. CDR3 nucleotide sequence: TGTGCCACCCGAAGCCGGGACAGTTCCTACGAGCAGTACTTC. Its translation: CATRSRDSSYEQYF.